The rows below give T cell receptor beta chains drawn from one sample of a study of T-cell reconstitution after alpha-beta-depleted transplantation in children. TCRdb used MiXCR to reprocess the PCR reads, holding one entry per CDR3 protein. This sample yields approximately 27,000 distinct CDR3 sequences, of which roughly 19% are seen a single time; about a third belongs to the top ten. Sample: PBMCs, mostly from graft donor cells, taken 60 days after TCRalphabeta/CD19-depleted stem cell transplant. Receptor source: a male patient between 2 and 15 years old who had a stem cell transplant for acute lymphoblastic leukemia, so the T cells may come from the graft donor. Both conserved end residues are trimmed from each CDR3. The size field is filled for only some rows; it gives once, few, many or a size class.

>TRBV9|TRBJ1-6|many
ASSVVGSYNSPLH
>TRBV12-3/TRBV12-4|TRBJ2-7|-
ASSPQGLSYEQY
>TRBV10-3|TRBJ2-5|-
AIRGRLAGQQETQY
>TRBV7-9|TRBJ1-6|many
ASSSPGSSYNSPLH
>TRBV4-1|TRBJ2-6|-
ASSQLTGSWRAPSGANVLT
>TRBV6-5|TRBJ1-6|many
ASSGGAGNSPLH
>TRBV6-5|TRBJ2-2|many
ASSLDTNTGELF
>TRBV6-1|TRBJ1-2|-
ASSPGSGLSYT
>TRBV12-3/TRBV12-4|TRBJ2-4|many
ASSPDSQWDSPQY
>TRBV18|TRBJ2-1|once
ASSPPVQSSYNEHF
>TRBV7-2|TRBJ2-2|few
ASSLMGLAGIRTGELF
>TRBV6-5|TRBJ2-5|few
ASSYSIPGSGETQY
>TRBV7-2|TRBJ2-4|-
ASSLGGRIQY
>TRBV5-4|TRBJ2-1|few
ASSPSRGTIGNEQF
>TRBV18|TRBJ2-2|few
ASSLTRTGELF
>TRBV19|TRBJ1-5|-
ASSHGWSNQPQH